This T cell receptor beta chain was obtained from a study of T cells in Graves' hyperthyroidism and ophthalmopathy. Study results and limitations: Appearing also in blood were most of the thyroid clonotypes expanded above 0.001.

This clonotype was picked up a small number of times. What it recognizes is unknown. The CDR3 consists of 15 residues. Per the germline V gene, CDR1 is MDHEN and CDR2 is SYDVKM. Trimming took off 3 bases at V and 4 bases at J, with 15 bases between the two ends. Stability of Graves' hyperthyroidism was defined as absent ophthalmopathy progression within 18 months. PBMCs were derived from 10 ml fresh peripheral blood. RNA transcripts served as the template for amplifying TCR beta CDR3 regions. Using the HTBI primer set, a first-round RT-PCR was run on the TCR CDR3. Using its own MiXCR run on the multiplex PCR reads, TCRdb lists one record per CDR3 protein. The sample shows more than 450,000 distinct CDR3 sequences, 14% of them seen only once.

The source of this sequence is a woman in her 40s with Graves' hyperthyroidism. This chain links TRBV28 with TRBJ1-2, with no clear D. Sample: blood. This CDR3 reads CASSFLSAASYGYTF. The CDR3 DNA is TGTGCCAGCAGTTTCCTCAGTGCAGCAAGCTATGGCTACACCTTC.